Shown below are 14 T cell receptor beta chains from a single sample sequenced in a study of read filtering for tumor transcriptome and immune sequencing. From roughly 0.4 ug of RNA, a library with molecular barcoded alpha/delta and beta/gamma adaptors was made. TCRdb fed the reads into MiXCR, producing one record per CDR3 protein. This table has tens of thousands of distinct CDR3 sequences, nearly 20% appearing once. Input material: a population of CD138-negative cells sorted from bone marrow. These receptors all stem from a donor aged 40 or older with multiple myeloma.

A note on this clonotype: This likely stems from a read error, as it lies one base from a far larger clone. This chain connects TRBV20-1 to TRBJ2-7, with D tentatively TRBD1 or TRBD2 (5 bases each). This CDR3 has 15 amino acids. Trimming stripped 0 bases from V and 10 bases from J, with 22 bases between. CDR1 is DFQATT, CDR2 SNEGSKA, per germline (reference sequence). This CDR3 is CSARDSREILEPQYF. CDR3 nucleotides: TGCAGTGCTAGAGATTCCAGGGAGATCCTCGAGCCCCAGTACTTC.

This sequence joins TRBV4-2 and TRBJ2-7; no clear D gene. The CDR3 is 16 amino acids. Germline assignment: CDR1 LGHNA and CDR2 YNFKEQ. Trimming took 0 bases from V and 1 from J, leaving 13 bases between them. The CDR3 protein is CASSQDYTATSYEQYF. CDR3 bases: TGTGCCAGCAGCCAAGATTACACAGCTACGTCCTACGAGCAGTACTTC.

The sample holds many counts of this clonotype. The CDR3, as DNA: TGCAGTGCTAGGAGTGGGGCAGGTGATGGTAATGAGCAGTTCTTC. This sequence encodes CSARSGAGDGNEQFF. The chain is built from TRBV20-1 and TRBJ2-1; tentatively, D is TRBD1 (5 bases). Per germline, CDR1 DFQATT and CDR2 SNEGSKA (reference sequence). Trimming cost V 3 bases and J 7 bases, with 19 bases left between them. The CDR3 spans 15 residues.

This sequence joins TRBV7-6 and TRBJ2-1, with D uncertain. The CDR3 totals 12 residues. Trimming shortened V by 5 bases and J by 8 bases, and 10 bases separated the two germline ends. Germline V gives CDR1 SGHVS, CDR2 FNYEAQ. For the CDR3, the DNA is TGTGCCAGCAGCGGGCCCGACGATGAGCAGTTCTTC. Protein sequence: CASSGPDDEQFF.

This clonotype has ten or more counts. The chain uses TRBV5-1 and TRBJ1-6; 7 nucleotides agree with TRBD1. V was pared by 2 bases and J by 5 bases, with 13 bases of the junction left unmatched. The CDR3 spans 18 residues. CDR1 SGHRS and CDR2 YFSETQ come from the germline V gene. CDR3 residues: CASSFTPRDRGNNSPLHF. CDR3 DNA: TGCGCCAGCAGCTTTACCCCAAGGGACAGAGGGAATAATTCACCCCTCCACTTT.

This clonotype was recorded at least ten times. The chain carries TRBV6-6 and TRBJ2-6, with D uncertain. Germline V lookup: CDR1 MNHNY, CDR2 SVGAGI (reference sequence). Trimming cost V 5 bases and J 2 bases, with 10 bases left between them. The CDR3 is made up of 15 amino acids. The CDR3: CASSDGGAGANVLTF. As DNA, the CDR3 is TGTGCCAGCAGTGACGGTGGGGCTGGGGCCAACGTCCTGACTTTC.

The table lists this clonotype with many counts. The V call is TRBV6-1, the J call TRBJ2-7; D is possibly TRBD2 (7 bases). This CDR3 is built from 14 residues. The V end lost 6 bases, the J end lost 4 bases, and 16 bases lay between the germline ends. Germline CDR1 and CDR2: MNHNS and SASEGT. CDR3 nucleotides: TGTGCCAGCAGCATAGAGCGGGGACATTACGAGCAGTACTTC. Its protein is CASSIERGHYEQYF.

This clonotype has a count of ten or more. The CDR3 DNA follows: TGTGCCAGCTCACTACGACAGGGTGTGAGTAATGAGCAGTTCTTC. Its translation: CASSLRQGVSNEQFF. The chain recombines TRBV18 with TRBJ2-1; 7 bases line up with TRBD1. V dropped 4 bases and J dropped 7; count of bases not matched to a gene: 10. The CDR3 extends over 15 amino acids. Germline CDR1 KGHSH, CDR2 LQKENI.

Regarding this clonotype: A far larger clone differs by one base, so this is likely a read error. The chain couples TRBV7-2 to TRBJ2-5, with D tentatively TRBD2 (6 bases). Germline CDR1 is SGHTA and CDR2 is FQGNSA. The CDR3 spans 16 residues. CDR3 DNA sequence: TGTGCCAGCAGCTTAGCGGACCGGGGGAGAAGAGGGACCCGGTACTTC. It yields the protein CASSLADRGRRGTRYF. Full variable domain (missing parts from reference TRBV7-2 and TRBJ2-5): GAGVSQSPSNKVTEKGKDVELRCDPISGHTALYWYRQSLGQGLEFLIYFQGNSAPDKSGLPSDRFSAERTGGSVSTLTIQRTQQEDSAVYLCASSLADRGRRGTRYFGPGTRLLVL.

This clonotype was counted a few times. Here the CDR3 omits its conserved ending phenylalanine or tryptophan, so a read error is the likely source. The DNA is omitted, as the CDR3 cannot be located on it reliably, and the CDR3 follows TCRdb's listing. This chain joins TRBV6-5 and TRBJ2-7; the D call TRBD1 from the table was never checked on the DNA. Germline V gene data show CDR1 as MNHEY and CDR2 as SVGAGI. From its first to its last residue, the CDR3 has 13 amino acids. The CDR3: CASSSTGQSTLLL.

This clonotype has ten or more counts. V is TRBV11-2 and J is TRBJ2-1; D is uncertain. This CDR3 comprises 15 residues. Germline loops: CDR1 SGHAT, CDR2 FQNNGV. Trimming left V 1 base short and J 2 bases short, with 9 bases between. CDR3 bases: TGTGCCAGCAGCTTAGTCTGGGGAACCTACAATGAGCAGTTCTTC. Translating it yields CASSLVWGTYNEQFF.

Notes on this clonotype: A read error may be the cause here, since a much bigger clone is one base away. CDR3 amino acids: CASSSDSGTEAFF. The CDR3 DNA follows: TGTGCCAGTAGTTCGGACAGCGGCACTGAAGCTTTCTTT. V is TRBV19 and J is TRBJ1-1; a possible D gene is TRBD1 (6 bases). Germline lookup yields CDR1 LNHDA and CDR2 SQIVND (reference sequence). Trimming removed 5 bases at V and 4 bases at J, with 11 bases between. The CDR3 has 13 amino acids. The full variable domain, its missing parts supplied by reference TRBV19 and TRBJ1-1, is DGGITQSPKYLFRKEGQNVTLSCEQNLNHDAMYWYRQDPGQGLRLIYYSQIVNDFQKGDIAEGYSVSREKKESFPLTVTSAQKNPTAFYLCASSSDSGTEAFFGQGTRLTVV.

The chain recombines TRBV20-1 with TRBJ1-2; 7 bases are shared with TRBD1. Losses at the gene ends were 5 bases for V and 1 base for J; bases not matched to a gene: 16. The CDR3 has 17 amino acids. Germline loops: CDR1 DFQATT, CDR2 SNEGSKA (reference sequence). The CDR3 loop reads CSAPPRGGETYNYGYTF. The CDR3 nucleotides are TGCAGTGCTCCCCCGAGAGGGGGCGAAACTTATAACTATGGCTACACCTTC.

Ten or more counts support this clonotype. The chain combines TRBV20-1 with TRBJ2-6, with a tentative D call TRBD2 (6 bases). The germline gives CDR1 DFQATT, CDR2 SNEGSKA (reference sequence). V was clipped by 0 bases and J by 0 bases, with 12 bases between them. CDR3 size: 17 residues. The CDR3 coding sequence is TGCAGTGCTAGAGATCGTGGGGGGTTCTCTGGGGCCAACGTCCTGACTTTC. This codes for CSARDRGGFSGANVLTF.